This entry features one T cell receptor beta chain sequence. CDR3 size: 17 residues. Trimming took 5 bases from V and 2 from J; bases not matched to a gene: 13. CDR1 is MDHEN and CDR2 is SYDVKM in the germline V gene. Data came from immunoSEQ multiplex PCR; TCRdb stores just in-frame clones and leaves some out. The sample holds about 140,000 clones; roughly 87% are singletons and the top ten take approximately 5.9%. This record comes from a study of T cell responses to AZD1222 COVID-19 vaccine. J is TRBJ2-5 and V is TRBV28; 8 bases line up with TRBD1. This specimen consisted of peripheral blood, obtained 28 days after the second AZD1222 dose. This sequence originates from an adult who received the AZD1222 COVID-19 vaccine. The CDR3 nucleotides are TGTGCCAGCAGTCCCCGACAGGGGAAGGGCTCTCAAGAGACCCAGTACTTC. Protein: CASSPRQGKGSQETQYF. Filled out from reference TRBV28 and TRBJ2-5, the complete variable domain reads DVKVTQSSRYLVKRTGEKVFLECVQDMDHENMFWYRQDPGLGLRLIYFSYDVKMKEKGDIPEGYSVSREKKERFSLILESASTNQTSMYLCASSPRQGKGSQETQYFGPGTRLLVL.